The sequence of this TCR beta chain was determined in a study of molecular identifiers for immune sequencing clone quantification. TCRdb called the PCR reads again in MiXCR, with one record for every CDR3 protein. The data hold 88,000 or so distinct CDR3 sequences, with approximately 22% observed a single time. This clonotype was counted many times. The antigen is unknown. Overall study findings and caveats: Among 800,000 to 1,000,000 naive cells, as was reported, spiked Jurkat TCR RNA from one cell was detectable.

The sequencing sample was made of naive CD8+ T cells from blood, with Jurkat cell RNA spiked in. Noted subset: FACS-sorted CD8+CD4-CCR7+CD45RA+ naive T cells. This TCR was recovered from a human donor in good health. Some libraries in this study had Jurkat cell RNA spiked in.

The CDR3 reads CASSQGVGSRGYNEQFF. In DNA, the CDR3 is TGCGCCAGCAGCCAAGGTGTCGGCTCCAGGGGTTACAATGAGCAGTTCTTC. The chain links TRBV4-3 to TRBJ2-1; D is possibly TRBD1 (6 bases). This CDR3 contains 17 residues. CDR1 and CDR2 (germline): LGHNA, YSLEER. Trimming removed 1 base from V and 4 bases from J, with 17 bases in between.